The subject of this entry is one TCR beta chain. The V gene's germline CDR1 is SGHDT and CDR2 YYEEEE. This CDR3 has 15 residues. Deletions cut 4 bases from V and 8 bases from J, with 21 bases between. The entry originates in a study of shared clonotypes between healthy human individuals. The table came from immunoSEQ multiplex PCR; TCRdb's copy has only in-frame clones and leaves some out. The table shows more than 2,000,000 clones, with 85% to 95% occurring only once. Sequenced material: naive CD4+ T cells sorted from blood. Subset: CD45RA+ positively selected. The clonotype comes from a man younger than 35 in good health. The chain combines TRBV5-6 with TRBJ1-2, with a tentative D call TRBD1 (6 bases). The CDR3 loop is CASSLNIQGIGGYTF. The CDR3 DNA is TGTGCCAGCAGCCTTAACATACAGGGTATTGGAGGCTACACCTTC.